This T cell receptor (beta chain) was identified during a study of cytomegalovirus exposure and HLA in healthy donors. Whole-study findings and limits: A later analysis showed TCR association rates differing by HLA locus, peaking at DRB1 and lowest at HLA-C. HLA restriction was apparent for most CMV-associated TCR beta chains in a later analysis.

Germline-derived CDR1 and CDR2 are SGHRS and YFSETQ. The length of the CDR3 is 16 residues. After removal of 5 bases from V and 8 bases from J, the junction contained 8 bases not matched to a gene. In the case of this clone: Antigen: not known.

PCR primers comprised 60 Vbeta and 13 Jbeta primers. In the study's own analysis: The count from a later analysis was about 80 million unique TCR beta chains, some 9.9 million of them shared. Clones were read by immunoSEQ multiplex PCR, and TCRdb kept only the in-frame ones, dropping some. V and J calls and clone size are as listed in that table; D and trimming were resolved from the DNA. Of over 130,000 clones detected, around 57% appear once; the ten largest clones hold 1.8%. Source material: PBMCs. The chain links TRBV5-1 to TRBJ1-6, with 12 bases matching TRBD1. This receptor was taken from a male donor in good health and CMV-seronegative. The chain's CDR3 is CASSPGTGGRDSPLHF. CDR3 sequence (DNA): TGCGCCAGCAGTCCCGGGACAGGGGGCCGTGATTCACCCCTCCACTTT.